This TCR beta chain is from a study of blood T cell repertoires in COVID-19. On the study more broadly: Sources were T cells, B-cell-depleted T cells, or PBMCs; the material itself was cDNA or gDNA.

Methods used by the authors: Amplification from reference gene primers served as the basis for estimated nucleated cell counts. Clones were read by immunoSEQ multiplex PCR, and TCRdb kept only the in-frame ones, dropping some. Clone size and V and J calls were adopted from that table, with D and trimming inferred from the DNA. The profile covers about 240,000 clones, with around 87% appearing a single time and 10% taken by the ten largest. Seattle participants joined during active infection and were tracked over time. Trimming stripped 4 bases from V and 3 bases from J, with 6 bases between. CDR3 length equals 12 residues. Germline CDR1 reads GTSNPN; CDR2 reads SVGIG (reference sequence).

The sequenced sample consisted of peripheral blood. The J gene is TRBJ2-2, the V gene TRBV30, with D perhaps matching TRBD1 (6 bases). The clonotype originates from a woman in her 50s with COVID-19, enrolled during active disease. The CDR3 DNA reads TGTGCCTGGACAGGGGACACCGGGGAGCTGTTTTTT. It codes for CAWTGDTGELFF. Based on the CDR3 plus reference TRBV30 and TRBJ2-2, the full variable domain is SQTIHQWPATLVQPVGSPLSLECTVEGTSNPNLYWYRQAAGRGLQLLFYSVGIGQISSEVPQNLSASRPQDRQFILSSKKLLLSDSGFYLCAWTGDTGELFFGEGSRLTVL.